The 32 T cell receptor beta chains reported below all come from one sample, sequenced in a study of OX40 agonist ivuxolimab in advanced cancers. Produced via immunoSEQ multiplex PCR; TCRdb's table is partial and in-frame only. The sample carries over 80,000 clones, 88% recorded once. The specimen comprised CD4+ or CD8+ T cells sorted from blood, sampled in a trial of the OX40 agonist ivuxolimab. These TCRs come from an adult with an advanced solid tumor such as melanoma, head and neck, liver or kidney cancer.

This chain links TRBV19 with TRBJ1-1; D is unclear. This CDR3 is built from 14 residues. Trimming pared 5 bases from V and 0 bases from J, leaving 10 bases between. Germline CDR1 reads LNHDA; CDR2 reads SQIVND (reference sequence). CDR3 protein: CASSRPSMNTEAFF. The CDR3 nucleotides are TGTGCCAGTAGTCGGCCCAGCATGAACACTGAAGCTTTCTTT.

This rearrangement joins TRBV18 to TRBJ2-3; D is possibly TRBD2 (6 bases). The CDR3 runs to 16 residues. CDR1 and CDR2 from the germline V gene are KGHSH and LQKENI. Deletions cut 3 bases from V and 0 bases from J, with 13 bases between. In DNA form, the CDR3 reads TGTGCCAGCTCACCGATGCAGCGGGCTAGCACAGATACGCAGTATTTT. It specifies CASSPMQRASTDTQYF.

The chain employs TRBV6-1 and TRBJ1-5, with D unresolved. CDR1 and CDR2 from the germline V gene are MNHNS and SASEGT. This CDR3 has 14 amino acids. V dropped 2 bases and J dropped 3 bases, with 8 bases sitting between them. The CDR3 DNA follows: TGTGCCAGCAGTGAAAGTGGAGTCAATCAGCCCCAGCATTTT. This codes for CASSESGVNQPQHF.

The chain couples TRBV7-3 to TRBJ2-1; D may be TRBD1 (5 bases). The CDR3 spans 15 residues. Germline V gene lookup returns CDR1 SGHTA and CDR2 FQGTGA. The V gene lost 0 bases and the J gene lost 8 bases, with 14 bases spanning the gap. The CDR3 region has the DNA TGTGCCAGCAGCTTAACGAGCCAGGGAACGGATGAGCAGTTCTTC. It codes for CASSLTSQGTDEQFF.

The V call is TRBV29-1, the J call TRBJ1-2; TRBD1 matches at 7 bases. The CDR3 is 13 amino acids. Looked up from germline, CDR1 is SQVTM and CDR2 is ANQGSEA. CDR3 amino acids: CSAKRTGDYGYTF. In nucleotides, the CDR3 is TGCAGTGCCAAACGGACAGGCGACTATGGCTACACCTTC.

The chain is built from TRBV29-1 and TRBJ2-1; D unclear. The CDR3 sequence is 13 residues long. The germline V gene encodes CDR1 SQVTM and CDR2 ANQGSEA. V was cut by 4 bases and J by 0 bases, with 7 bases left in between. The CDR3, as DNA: TGCAGCGTTGCTTCGAGCTCCTACAATGAGCAGTTCTTC. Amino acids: CSVASSSYNEQFF.

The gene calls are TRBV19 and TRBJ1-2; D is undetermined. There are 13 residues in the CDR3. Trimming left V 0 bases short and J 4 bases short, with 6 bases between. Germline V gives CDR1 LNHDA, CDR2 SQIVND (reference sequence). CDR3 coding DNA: TGTGCCAGTAGTATAGATTCGGTCTATGGCTACACCTTC. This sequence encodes CASSIDSVYGYTF. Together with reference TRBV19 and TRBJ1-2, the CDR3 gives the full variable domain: DGGITQSPKYLFRKEGQNVTLSCEQNLNHDAMYWYRQDPGQGLRLIYYSQIVNDFQKGDIAEGYSVSREKKESFPLTVTSAQKNPTAFYLCASSIDSVYGYTFGSGTRLTVV.

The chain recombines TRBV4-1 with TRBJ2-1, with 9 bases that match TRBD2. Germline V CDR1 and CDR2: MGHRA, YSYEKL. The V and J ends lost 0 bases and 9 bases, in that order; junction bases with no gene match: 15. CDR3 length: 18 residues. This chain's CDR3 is CASSQDVPGTSRGGEQFF. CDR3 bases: TGCGCCAGCAGCCAAGATGTTCCCGGGACTAGCAGAGGAGGTGAGCAGTTCTTC.

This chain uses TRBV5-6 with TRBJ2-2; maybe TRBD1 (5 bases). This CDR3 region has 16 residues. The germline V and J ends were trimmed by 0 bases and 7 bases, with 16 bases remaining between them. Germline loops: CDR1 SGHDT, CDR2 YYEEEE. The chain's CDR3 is CASSLGGQGLLGELFF. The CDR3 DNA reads TGTGCCAGCAGCTTGGGAGGCCAGGGCCTACTCGGGGAGCTGTTTTTT.

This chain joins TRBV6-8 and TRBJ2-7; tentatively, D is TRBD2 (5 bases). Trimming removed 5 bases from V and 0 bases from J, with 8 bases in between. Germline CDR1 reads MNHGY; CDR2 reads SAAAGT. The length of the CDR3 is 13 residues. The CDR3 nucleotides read TGTGCCAGCAGTACTAGATTCTCCTACGAGCAGTACGTC. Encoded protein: CASSTRFSYEQYV.

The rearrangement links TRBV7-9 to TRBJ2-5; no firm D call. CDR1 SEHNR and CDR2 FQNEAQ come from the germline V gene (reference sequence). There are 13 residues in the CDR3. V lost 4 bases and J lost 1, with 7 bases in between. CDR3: CASSSWSQETQYF. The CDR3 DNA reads TGTGCCAGCAGCTCCTGGTCCCAAGAGACCCAGTACTTC.

The CDR3: CASSGGGTDTQYF. The DNA of the CDR3 is TGCGCCAGCAGTGGGGGGGGCACAGATACGCAGTATTTT. V is TRBV23-1 and J is TRBJ2-3, with 7 bases that match TRBD2. TRBV23-1 is an ORF, and what it does is uncertain. The CDR3 is made up of 13 amino acids. J lost 1 base, V lost 5 bases, and 0 bases had no gene match.

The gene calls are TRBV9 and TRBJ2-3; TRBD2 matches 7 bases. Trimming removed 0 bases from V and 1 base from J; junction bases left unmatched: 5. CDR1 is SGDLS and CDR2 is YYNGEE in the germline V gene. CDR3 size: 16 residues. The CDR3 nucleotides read TGTGCCAGCAGCGTAGGGTCTAGCGGTCGCACAGATACGCAGTATTTT. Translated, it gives CASSVGSSGRTDTQYF.

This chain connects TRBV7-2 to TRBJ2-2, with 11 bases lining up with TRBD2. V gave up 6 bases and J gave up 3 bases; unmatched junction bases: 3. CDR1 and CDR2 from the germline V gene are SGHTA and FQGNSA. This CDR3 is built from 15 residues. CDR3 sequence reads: CASRTSGSDTGELFF. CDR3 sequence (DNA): TGTGCCAGCAGAACTAGCGGGAGTGACACCGGGGAGCTGTTTTTT.

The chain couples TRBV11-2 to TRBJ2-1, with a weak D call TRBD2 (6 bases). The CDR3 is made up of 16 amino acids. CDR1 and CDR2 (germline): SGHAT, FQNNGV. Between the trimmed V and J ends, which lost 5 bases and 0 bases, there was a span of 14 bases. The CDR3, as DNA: TGTGCCAGCAGCCCCTATAGCGGTAGCTCCTACAATGAGCAGTTCTTC. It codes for CASSPYSGSSYNEQFF.

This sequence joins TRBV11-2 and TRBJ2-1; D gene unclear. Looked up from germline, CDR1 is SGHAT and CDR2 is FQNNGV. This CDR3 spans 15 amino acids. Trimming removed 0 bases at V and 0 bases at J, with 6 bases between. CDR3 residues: CASSLDSHSYNEQFF. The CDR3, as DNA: TGTGCCAGCAGCTTAGACAGCCACTCCTACAATGAGCAGTTCTTC.

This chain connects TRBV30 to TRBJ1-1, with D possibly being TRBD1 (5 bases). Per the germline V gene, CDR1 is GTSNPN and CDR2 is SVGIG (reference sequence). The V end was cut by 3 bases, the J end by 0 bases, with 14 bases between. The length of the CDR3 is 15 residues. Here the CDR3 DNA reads TGTGCCTGGAGCGCTCCAGGGACGGTGAACACTGAAGCTTTCTTT. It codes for CAWSAPGTVNTEAFF.

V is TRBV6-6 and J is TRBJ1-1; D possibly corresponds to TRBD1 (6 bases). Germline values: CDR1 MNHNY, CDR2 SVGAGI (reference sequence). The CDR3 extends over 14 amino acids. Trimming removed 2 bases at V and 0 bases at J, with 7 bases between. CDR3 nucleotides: TGTGCCAGCAGTTACGGACAGATGAACACTGAAGCTTTCTTT. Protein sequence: CASSYGQMNTEAFF.

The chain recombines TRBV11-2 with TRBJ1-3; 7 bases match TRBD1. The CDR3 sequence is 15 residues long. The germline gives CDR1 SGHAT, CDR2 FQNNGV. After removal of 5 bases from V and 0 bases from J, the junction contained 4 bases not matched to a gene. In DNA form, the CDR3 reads TGTGCCAGCAGCGGGACAGTAAGCTCTGGAAACACCATATATTTT. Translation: CASSGTVSSGNTIYF.

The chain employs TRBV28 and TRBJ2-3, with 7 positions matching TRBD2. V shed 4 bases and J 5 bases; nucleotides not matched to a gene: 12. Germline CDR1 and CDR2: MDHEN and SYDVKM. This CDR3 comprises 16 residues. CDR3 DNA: TGTGCCAGCAGTTACCGTCTAGCGGTGGTGGAAGATACGCAGTATTTT. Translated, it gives CASSYRLAVVEDTQYF.

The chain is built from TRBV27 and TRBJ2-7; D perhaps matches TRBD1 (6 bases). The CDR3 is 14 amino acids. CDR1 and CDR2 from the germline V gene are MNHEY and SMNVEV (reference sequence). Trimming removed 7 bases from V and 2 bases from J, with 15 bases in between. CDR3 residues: CASINGDTAYEQYF. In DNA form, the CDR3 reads TGTGCCAGCATCAACGGGGACACGGCCTACGAGCAGTACTTC.

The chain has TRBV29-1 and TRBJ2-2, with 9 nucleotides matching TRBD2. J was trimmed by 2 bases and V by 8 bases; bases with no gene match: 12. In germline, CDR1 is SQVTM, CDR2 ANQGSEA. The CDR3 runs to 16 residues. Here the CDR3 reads CSISGVGLANTGELFF. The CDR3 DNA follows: TGCAGCATTTCGGGGGTGGGACTAGCCAACACCGGGGAGCTGTTTTTT.

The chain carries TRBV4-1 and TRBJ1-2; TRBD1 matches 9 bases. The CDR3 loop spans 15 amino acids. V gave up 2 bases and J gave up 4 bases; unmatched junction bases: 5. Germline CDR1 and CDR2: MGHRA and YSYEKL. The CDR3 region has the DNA TGCGCCAGCAGCCAACCGGGACAGGGACTCTATGGCTACACCTTC. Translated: CASSQPGQGLYGYTF.

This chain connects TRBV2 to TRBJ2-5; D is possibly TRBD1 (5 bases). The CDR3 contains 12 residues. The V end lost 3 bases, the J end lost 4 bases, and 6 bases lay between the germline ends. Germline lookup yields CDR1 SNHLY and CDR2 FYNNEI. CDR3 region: CASSDQGETQYF. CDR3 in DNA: TGTGCCAGCAGTGATCAGGGAGAGACCCAGTACTTC.

CDR3 bases: TGTGCCAGTAGTTCGCCAAATCAGCCCCAGCATTTT. Protein product: CASSSPNQPQHF. The chain is built from TRBV19 and TRBJ1-5, with D hard to call. From germline, CDR1 is LNHDA and CDR2 SQIVND (reference sequence). Trimming pared 5 bases from V and 4 bases from J, leaving 6 bases between. This CDR3 has 12 amino acids.

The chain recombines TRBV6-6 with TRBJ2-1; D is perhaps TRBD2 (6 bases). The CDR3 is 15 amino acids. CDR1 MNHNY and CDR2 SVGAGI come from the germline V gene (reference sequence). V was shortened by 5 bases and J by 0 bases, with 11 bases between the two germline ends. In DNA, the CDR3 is TGTGCCAGCAGTCTTAGCGGAAGCTCCTACAATGAGCAGTTCTTC. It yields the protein CASSLSGSSYNEQFF.

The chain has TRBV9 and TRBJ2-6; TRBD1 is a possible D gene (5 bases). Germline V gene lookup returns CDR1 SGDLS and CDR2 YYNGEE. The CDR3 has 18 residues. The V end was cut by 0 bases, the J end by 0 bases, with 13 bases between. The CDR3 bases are TGTGCCAGCAGCGTAGCTGGGCAGGGTCCCTCTGGGGCCAACGTCCTGACTTTC. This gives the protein CASSVAGQGPSGANVLTF.

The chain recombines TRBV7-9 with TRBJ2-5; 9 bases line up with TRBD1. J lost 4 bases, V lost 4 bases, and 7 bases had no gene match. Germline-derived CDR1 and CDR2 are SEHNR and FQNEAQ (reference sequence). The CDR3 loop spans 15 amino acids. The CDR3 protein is CASSSLGQGTETQYF. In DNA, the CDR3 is TGTGCCAGCAGCTCCCTTGGACAGGGGACAGAGACCCAGTACTTC.

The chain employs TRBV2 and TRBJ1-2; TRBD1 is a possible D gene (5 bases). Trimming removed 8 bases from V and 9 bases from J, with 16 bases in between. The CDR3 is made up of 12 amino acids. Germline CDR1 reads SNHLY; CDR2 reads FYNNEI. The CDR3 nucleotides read TGTGCCAGCCAGTCCGGGGGAAAGCGCTACACCTTC. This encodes CASQSGGKRYTF.

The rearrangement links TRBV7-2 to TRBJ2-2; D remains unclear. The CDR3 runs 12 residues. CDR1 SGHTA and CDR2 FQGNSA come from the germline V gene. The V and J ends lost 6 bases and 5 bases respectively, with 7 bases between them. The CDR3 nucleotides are TGTGCCAGCAGAGTAGCAACCGGGGAGCTGTTTTTT. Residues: CASRVATGELFF.

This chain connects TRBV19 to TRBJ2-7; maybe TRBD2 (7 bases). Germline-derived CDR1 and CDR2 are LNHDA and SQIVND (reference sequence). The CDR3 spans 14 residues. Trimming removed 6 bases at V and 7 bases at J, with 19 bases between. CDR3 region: CASSRGGAHLEQYF. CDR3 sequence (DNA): TGTGCCAGTAGCCGAGGGGGGGCCCACTTGGAGCAGTACTTC.

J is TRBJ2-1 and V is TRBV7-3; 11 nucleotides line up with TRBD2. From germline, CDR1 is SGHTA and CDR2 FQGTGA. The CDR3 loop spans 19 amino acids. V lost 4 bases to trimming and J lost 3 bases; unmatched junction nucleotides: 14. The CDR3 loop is CASSSAGVAGGPSYNEQFF. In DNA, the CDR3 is TGTGCCAGCAGCTCCGCCGGGGTAGCGGGAGGGCCGAGCTACAATGAGCAGTTCTTC. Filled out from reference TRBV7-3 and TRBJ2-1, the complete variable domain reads GAGVSQTPSNKVTEKGKYVELRCDPISGHTALYWYRQSLGQGPEFLIYFQGTGAADDSGLPNDRFFAVRPEGSVSTLKIQRTERGDSAVYLCASSSAGVAGGPSYNEQFFGPGTRLTVL.